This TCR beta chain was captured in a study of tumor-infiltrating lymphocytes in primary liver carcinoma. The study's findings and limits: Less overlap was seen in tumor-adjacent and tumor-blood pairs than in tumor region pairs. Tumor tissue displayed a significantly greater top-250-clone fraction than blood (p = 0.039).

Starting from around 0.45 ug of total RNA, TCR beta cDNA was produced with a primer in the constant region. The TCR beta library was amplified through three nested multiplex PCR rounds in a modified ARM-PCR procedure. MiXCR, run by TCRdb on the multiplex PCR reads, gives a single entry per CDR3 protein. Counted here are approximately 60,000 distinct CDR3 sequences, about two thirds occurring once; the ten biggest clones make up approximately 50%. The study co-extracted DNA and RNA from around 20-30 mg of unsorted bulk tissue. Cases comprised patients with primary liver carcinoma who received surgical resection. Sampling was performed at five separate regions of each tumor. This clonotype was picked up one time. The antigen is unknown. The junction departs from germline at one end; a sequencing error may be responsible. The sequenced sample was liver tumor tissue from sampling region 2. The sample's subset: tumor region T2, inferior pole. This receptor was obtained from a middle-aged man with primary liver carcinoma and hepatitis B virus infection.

Here the CDR3 reads CTSSPPVGGGPSDEQYF. The CDR3 DNA sequence: TGTACCAGCAGTCCTCCTGTAGGGGGAGGGCCCTCCGACGAACAGTACTTC. This chain uses TRBV28 with TRBJ2-7, with TRBD2 as a possible D gene (7 bases). From germline, CDR1 is MDHEN and CDR2 SYDVKM. This CDR3 is built from 17 residues.